Sequencing of this T cell receptor (beta chain) was carried out in a study of cytomegalovirus exposure and HLA in healthy donors. The CDR3 sequence is 13 residues long. The germline V gene encodes CDR1 SNHLY and CDR2 FYNNEI. Between the trimmed V and J ends, which lost 2 bases and 7 bases, there was a span of 9 bases. The PCR employed 60 Vbeta primers together with 13 Jbeta primers. The method was immunoSEQ multiplex PCR; TCRdb's version includes in-frame clones alone and lacks a portion of them. This table holds under 130,000 clones, over 75% found once. General study findings and limits: A later analysis showed HLA-associated TCR beta chains outstripping equally common others in clonal expansion. After further analysis at a later stage, 15,000 to 20,000 TCR beta sequences were associated with HLA alleles at 0.05 false discovery rate. Later work found most CMV-associated TCR beta chains apparently HLA-restricted.

Details on this clone: Its antigen is unidentified.

The rearrangement links TRBV2 to TRBJ1-5; D is unresolved. The sample was PBMCs. The TCR comes from a man aged 30 to 45 in good health and CMV-seropositive. The CDR3 protein is CASSEREGQPQHF. Here the CDR3 DNA reads TGTGCCAGCAGTGAAAGAGAGGGACAGCCCCAGCATTTT.